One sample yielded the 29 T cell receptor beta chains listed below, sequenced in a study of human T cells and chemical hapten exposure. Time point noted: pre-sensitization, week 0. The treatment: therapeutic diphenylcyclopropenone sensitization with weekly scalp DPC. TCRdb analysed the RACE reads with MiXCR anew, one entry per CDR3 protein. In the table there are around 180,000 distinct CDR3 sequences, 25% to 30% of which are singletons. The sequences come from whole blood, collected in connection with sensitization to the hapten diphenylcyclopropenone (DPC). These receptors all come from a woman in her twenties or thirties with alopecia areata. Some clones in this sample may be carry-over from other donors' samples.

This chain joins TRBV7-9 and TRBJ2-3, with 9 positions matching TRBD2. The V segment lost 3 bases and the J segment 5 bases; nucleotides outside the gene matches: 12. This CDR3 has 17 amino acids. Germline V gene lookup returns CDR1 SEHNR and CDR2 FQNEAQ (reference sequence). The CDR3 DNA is TGTGCCAGCAGCTTTAGGGCGGGGGGGGAAGCCGGAGATACGCAGTATTTT. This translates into CASSFRAGGEAGDTQYF.

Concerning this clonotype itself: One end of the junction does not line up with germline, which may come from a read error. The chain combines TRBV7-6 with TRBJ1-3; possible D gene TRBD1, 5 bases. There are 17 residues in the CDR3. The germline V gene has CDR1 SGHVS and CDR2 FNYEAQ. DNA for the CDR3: TGTGCCAGCAGCCCAAGGGGATCCAGATCCGCTGGAAACACCGTATATTTT. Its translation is CASSPRGSRSAGNTVYF.

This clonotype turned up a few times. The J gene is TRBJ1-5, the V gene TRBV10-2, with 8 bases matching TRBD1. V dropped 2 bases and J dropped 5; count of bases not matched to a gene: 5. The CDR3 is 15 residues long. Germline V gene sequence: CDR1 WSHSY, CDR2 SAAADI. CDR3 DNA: TGCGCCAGCAGTGAGGCAGGGGGCGCATATCAGCCCCAGCATTTT. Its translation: CASSEAGGAYQPQHF.

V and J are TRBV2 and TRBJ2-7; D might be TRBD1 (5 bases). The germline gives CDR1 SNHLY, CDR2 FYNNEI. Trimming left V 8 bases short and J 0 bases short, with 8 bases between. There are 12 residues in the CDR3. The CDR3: CASLGASYEQYF. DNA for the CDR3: TGTGCCAGCCTAGGGGCCTCCTACGAGCAGTACTTC. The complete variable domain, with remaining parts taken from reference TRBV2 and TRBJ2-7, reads EPEVTQTPSHQVTQMGQEVILRCVPISNHLYFYWYRQILGQKVEFLVSFYNNEISEKSEIFDDQFSVERPDGSNFTLKIRSTKLEDSAMYFCASLGASYEQYFGPGTRLTVT.

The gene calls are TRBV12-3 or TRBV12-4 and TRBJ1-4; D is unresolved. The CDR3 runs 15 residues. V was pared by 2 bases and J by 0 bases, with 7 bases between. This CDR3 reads CASSLSATTNEKLFF. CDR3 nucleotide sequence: TGTGCCAGCAGTTTATCGGCGACAACTAATGAAAAACTGTTTTTT.

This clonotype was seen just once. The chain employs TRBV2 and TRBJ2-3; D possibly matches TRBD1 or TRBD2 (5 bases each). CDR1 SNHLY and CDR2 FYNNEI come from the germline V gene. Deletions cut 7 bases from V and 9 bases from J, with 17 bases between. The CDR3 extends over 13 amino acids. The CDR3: CASTPQPEGTQYF. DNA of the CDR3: TGTGCCAGCACTCCACAACCCGAGGGGACGCAGTATTTT.

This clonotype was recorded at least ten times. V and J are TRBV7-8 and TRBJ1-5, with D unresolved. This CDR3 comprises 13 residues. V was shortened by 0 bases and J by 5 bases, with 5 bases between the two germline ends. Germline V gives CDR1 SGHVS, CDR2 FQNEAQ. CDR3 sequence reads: CASSLAPDQPQHF. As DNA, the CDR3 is TGTGCCAGCAGCTTAGCGCCGGATCAGCCCCAGCATTTT.

Here the CDR3 reads CASRPRDYSNEQFF. In nucleotides, the CDR3 is TGTGCCAGCAGGCCACGGGACTACTCCAATGAGCAGTTCTTC. The J gene is TRBJ2-1, the V gene TRBV11-3; 7 bases line up with TRBD2. The CDR3 has 14 residues. With 6 bases clipped from V and 6 bases from J, the junction kept 8 bases outside the gene matches. Germline CDR1 reads SGHNT; CDR2 reads YENEEA.

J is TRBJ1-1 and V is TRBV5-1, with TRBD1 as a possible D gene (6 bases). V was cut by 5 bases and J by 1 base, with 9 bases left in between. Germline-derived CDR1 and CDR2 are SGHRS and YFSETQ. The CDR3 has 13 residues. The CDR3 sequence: CASRPGANTEAFF. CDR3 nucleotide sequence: TGCGCCAGCAGACCAGGGGCGAACACTGAAGCTTTCTTT.

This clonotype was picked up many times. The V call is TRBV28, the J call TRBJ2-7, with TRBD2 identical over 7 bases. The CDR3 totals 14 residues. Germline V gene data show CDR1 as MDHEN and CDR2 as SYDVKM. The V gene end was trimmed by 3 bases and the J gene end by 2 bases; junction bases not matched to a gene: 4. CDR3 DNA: TGTGCCAGCAGTTTTGAGCGGGGCACCTACGAGCAGTACTTC. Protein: CASSFERGTYEQYF.

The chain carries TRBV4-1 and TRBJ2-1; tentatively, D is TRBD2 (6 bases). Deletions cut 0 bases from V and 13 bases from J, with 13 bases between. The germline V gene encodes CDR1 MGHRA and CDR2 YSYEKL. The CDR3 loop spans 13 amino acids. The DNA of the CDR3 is TGCGCCAGCAGCCAAGATGCGGGGACTGCCCAGTTCTTC. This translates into CASSQDAGTAQFF.

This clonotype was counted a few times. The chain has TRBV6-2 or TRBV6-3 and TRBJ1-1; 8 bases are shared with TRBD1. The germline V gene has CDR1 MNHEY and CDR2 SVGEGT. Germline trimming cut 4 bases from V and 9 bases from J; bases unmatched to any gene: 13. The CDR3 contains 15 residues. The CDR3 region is CASSSTMTGDRKAFF. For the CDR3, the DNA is TGTGCCAGCAGTTCCACTATGACAGGGGACCGTAAAGCTTTCTTT.

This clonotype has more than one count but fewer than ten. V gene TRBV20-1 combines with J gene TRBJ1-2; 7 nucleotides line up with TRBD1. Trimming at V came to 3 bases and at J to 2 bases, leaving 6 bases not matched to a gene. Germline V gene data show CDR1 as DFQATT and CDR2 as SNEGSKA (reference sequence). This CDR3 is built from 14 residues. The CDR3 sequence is CSASRQGANYGYTF. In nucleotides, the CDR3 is TGCAGTGCTAGCCGACAGGGCGCAAACTATGGCTACACCTTC.

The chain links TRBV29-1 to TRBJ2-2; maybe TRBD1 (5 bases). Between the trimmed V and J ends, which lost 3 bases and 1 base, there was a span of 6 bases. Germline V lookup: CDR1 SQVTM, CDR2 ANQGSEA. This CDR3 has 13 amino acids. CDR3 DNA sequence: TGCAGCGTTGATGGACAGAACACCGGGGAGCTGTTTTTT. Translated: CSVDGQNTGELFF.

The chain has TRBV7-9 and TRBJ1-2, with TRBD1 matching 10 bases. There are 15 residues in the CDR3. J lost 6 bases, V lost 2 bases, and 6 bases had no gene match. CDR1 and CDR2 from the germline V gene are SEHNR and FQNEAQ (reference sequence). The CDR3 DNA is TGTGCCAGCAGCTTATTGGTGGACAGGGGGGATGGCTACACCTTC. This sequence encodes CASSLLVDRGDGYTF.

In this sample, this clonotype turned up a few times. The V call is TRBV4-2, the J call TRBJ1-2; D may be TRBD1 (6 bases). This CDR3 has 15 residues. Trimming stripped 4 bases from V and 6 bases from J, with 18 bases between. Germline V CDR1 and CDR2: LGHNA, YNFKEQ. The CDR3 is CASSRGSGGADGYTF. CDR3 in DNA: TGTGCCAGCAGCCGGGGCTCGGGGGGCGCCGATGGCTACACCTTC.

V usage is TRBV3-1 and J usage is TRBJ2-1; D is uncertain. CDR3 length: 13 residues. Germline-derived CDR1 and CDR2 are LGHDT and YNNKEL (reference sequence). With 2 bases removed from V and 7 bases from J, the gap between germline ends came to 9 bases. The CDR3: CASSQRGNNEQFF. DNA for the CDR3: TGTGCCAGCAGCCAAAGAGGTAATAATGAGCAGTTCTTC.

In nucleotides, the CDR3 is TGTGCCAGCAGTGTCGGACAGACTGGCTACAATGAGCAGTTCTTC. This sequence encodes CASSVGQTGYNEQFF. The chain employs TRBV2 and TRBJ2-1; perhaps TRBD1 as D (6 bases). The length of the CDR3 is 15 residues. Trimming left V 4 bases short and J 3 bases short, with 13 bases between. The germline V gene has CDR1 SNHLY and CDR2 FYNNEI.

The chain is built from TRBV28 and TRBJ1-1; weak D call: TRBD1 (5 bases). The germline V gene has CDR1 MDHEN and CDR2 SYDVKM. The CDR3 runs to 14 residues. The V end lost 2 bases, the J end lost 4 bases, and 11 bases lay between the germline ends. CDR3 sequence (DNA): TGTGCCAGCAGTTTAGGGGGACTGGGCACTGAAGCTTTCTTT. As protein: CASSLGGLGTEAFF.

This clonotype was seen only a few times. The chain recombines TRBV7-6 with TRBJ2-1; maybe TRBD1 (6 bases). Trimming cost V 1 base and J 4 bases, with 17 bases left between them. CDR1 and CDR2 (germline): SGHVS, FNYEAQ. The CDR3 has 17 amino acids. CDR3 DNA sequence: TGTGCCAGCAGCTTAGTGTTGGGGAGAACAGGGTACAATGAGCAGTTCTTC. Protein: CASSLVLGRTGYNEQFF.

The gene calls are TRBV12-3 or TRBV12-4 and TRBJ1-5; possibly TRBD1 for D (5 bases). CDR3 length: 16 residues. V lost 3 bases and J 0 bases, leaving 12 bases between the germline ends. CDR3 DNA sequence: TGTGCCAGCAGTTTGGGCGGGGGGTATAGCAATCAGCCCCAGCATTTT. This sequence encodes CASSLGGGYSNQPQHF.

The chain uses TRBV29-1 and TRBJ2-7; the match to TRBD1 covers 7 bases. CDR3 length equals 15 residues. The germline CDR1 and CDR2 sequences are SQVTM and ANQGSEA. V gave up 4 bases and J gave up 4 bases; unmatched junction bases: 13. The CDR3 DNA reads TGCAGCGTTGGGCTACGCTGGGGACAGCCATACGAGCAGTACTTC. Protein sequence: CSVGLRWGQPYEQYF.

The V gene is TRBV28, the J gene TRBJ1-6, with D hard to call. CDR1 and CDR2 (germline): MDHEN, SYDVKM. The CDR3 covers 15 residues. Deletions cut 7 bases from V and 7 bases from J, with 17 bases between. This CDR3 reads CASITSLTNNSPLHF. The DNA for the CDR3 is TGTGCCAGCATCACCAGTCTCACCAACAATTCACCCCTCCACTTT. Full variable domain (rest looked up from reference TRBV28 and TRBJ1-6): DVKVTQSSRYLVKRTGEKVFLECVQDMDHENMFWYRQDPGLGLRLIYFSYDVKMKEKGDIPEGYSVSREKKERFSLILESASTNQTSMYLCASITSLTNNSPLHFGNGTRLTVT.

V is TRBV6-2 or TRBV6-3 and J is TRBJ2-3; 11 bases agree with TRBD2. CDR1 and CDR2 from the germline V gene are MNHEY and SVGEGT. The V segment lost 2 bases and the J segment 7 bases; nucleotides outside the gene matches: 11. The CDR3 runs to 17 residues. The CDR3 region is CASSYGGTGLAVNTQYF. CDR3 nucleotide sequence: TGTGCCAGCAGTTACGGTGGCACGGGACTAGCGGTGAATACGCAGTATTTT.

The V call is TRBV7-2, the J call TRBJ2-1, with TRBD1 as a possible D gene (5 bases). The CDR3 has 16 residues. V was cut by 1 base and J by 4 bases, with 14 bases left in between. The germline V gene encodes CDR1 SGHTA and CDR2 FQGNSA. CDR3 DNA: TGTGCCAGCAGCTTAGATCAGGGAAGATATTACAATGAGCAGTTCTTC. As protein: CASSLDQGRYYNEQFF.

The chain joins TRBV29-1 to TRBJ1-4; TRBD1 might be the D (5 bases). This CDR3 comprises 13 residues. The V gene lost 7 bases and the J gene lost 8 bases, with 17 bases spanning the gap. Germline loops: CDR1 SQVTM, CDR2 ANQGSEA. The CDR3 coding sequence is TGCAGCGCCGGGGGTCCAAGAGGGGAAAAACTGTTTTTT. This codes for CSAGGPRGEKLFF. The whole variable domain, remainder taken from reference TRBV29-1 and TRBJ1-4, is SAVISQKPSRDICQRGTSLTIQCQVDSQVTMMFWYRQQPGQSLTLIATANQGSEATYESGFVIDKFPISRPNLTFSTLTVSNMSPEDSSIYLCSAGGPRGEKLFFGSGTQLSVL.

CDR3 residues: CASSGGGSHQPQHF. CDR3 coding DNA: TGTGCCAGCAGCGGGGGGGGTTCTCATCAGCCCCAGCATTTT. The J gene is TRBJ1-5, the V gene TRBV4-2; D may be TRBD1 (5 bases). CDR1 and CDR2 from the germline V gene are LGHNA and YNFKEQ. The CDR3 consists of 14 residues. Trimming stripped 5 bases from V and 5 bases from J, with 13 bases between.

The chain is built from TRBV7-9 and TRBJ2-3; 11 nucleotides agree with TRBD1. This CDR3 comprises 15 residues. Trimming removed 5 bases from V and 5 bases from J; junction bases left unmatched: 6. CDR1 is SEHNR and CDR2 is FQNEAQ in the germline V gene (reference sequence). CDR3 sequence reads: CASSPGQGVGDTQYF. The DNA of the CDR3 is TGTGCCAGCAGCCCGGGACAGGGGGTTGGAGATACGCAGTATTTT.

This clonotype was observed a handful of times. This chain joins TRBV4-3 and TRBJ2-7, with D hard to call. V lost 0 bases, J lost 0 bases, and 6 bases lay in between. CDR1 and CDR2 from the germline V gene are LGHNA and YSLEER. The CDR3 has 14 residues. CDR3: CASSQDTSSYEQYF. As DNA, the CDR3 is TGCGCCAGCAGCCAAGATACGTCCTCCTACGAGCAGTACTTC.